In its sample, the clone carrying this T cell receptor beta chain was seen once. TCRdb fed the 5' RACE reads into MiXCR, producing one record per CDR3 protein. The top ten clones hold 3% to 4.5% of a sample with hundreds of thousands of distinct CDR3 sequences, about 17% of them seen once. This sample was taken from a study of T-cell memory formation after mild COVID-19. In the study overall: Clusters were largely donor specific.

Germline CDR1 and CDR2: SQVTM and ANQGSEA. The V end lost 6 bases, the J end lost 4 bases, and 12 bases lay between the germline ends. CDR3 length: 12 residues. The sequence derives from a man between 18 and 29 years old who had mild COVID-19 (a few samples of this study predate the infection). Cell type and time point are not known. The genes are TRBV29-1 and TRBJ1-2; D is undetermined. The material sequenced was PBMCs or a T cell subset sorted from them (not recorded which). As DNA, the CDR3 is TGCAGCGTACCAGCCAGCTCCTATGGCTACACCTTC. The encoded protein is CSVPASSYGYTF. The complete variable domain, with remaining parts taken from reference TRBV29-1 and TRBJ1-2, reads SAVISQKPSRDICQRGTSLTIQCQVDSQVTMMFWYRQQPGQSLTLIATANQGSEATYESGFVIDKFPISRPNLTFSTLTVSNMSPEDSSIYLCSVPASSYGYTFGSGTRLTVV.